A selection of T cell receptor beta chains follows, all from one sample in a study of identical twins. Each CDR3 protein is one row after TCRdb ran MiXCR on the 5' RACE reads. The data show about 470,000 distinct CDR3 sequences, approximately 25% seen once. Another study also made use of these data, one on T cells expressing NK-cell markers.

Sequenced sample: CD4+ T cells sorted from blood. Every receptor here comes from a woman in her late teens or twenties in good health. Both conserved end residues are part of each CDR3. Fields, in order: J gene, D gene, V gene, clone size, CDR3 DNA, CDR3 protein. D genes are given only for firm matches. Part of the rows lack a size; the others show once, few, many or a class for expanded clones.

>TRBJ2-5|TRBD2|TRBV11-2|many
TGTGCCAGCAGCCTACGGACTAGCGGGAGTGAGACCCAGTACTTC
CASSLRTSGSETQYF
>TRBJ1-2|-|TRBV4-2|many
TGTGCCAGCAGCCAAGGAACGGAGGGGTACGGCTACACCTTC
CASSQGTEGYGYTF
>TRBJ2-7|TRBD2|TRBV6-2/TRBV6-3|few
TGTGCCAGCAAAACTAGCGGGAGCTCCTACGAGCAGTACTTC
CASKTSGSSYEQYF
>TRBJ2-6|-|TRBV12-3/TRBV12-4|few
TGTGCCAGCAGTTCGGGTCGCTCTGGGGCCAACGTCCTGACTTTC
CASSSGRSGANVLTF
>TRBJ2-3|-|TRBV4-2|few
TGTGCCAGCAGCCCACCCGGTAGAGCGCCAGGAGGCACAGATACGCAGTATTTT
CASSPPGRAPGGTDTQYF
>TRBJ2-6|-|TRBV4-3|-
TGCGCAGCTATCAAGGGTATTTCCACTGGGGCCAACGTCCTGACTTTC
CAAIKGISTGANVLTF
>TRBJ2-3|-|TRBV20-1|few
TGCAGTGCTAGTGGCTACAGGGAACACACAGATACGCAGTATTTT
CSASGYREHTDTQYF
>TRBJ1-2|-|TRBV12-3/TRBV12-4|many
TGTGCCAGCAGACTAGACGGGCATGGCTACACCTTC
CASRLDGHGYTF
>TRBJ2-1|-|TRBV20-1|-
TGCAGTGCTAGCCACATACTCTCCTACAATGAGCAGTTCTTC
CSASHILSYNEQFF
>TRBJ2-1|TRBD2|TRBV9|-
TGTGCCAGCAGCGCCTCTCCTAGCGGACTGGGGTACAATGAGCAGTTCTTC
CASSASPSGLGYNEQFF
>TRBJ1-5|-|TRBV20-1|few
TGCAGTGCTAGAAAGCAACAGGGTCCCAATCAGCCCCAGCATTTT
CSARKQQGPNQPQHF
>TRBJ1-1|-|TRBV5-1|few
TGCGCCAGCAGCTTGGAAGGACTACCGAACACTGAAGCTTTCTTT
CASSLEGLPNTEAFF
>TRBJ2-3|-|TRBV6-5|-
TGTGCCAGCAGATTAAAGGGGGGAGATACGCAGTATTTT
CASRLKGGDTQYF
>TRBJ2-1|-|TRBV3-1|few
TGTGCCAGCAGCCTCGGAAAGGGGGGTTTCAATGAGCAGTTCTTC
CASSLGKGGFNEQFF
>TRBJ2-1|-|TRBV12-3/TRBV12-4|-
TGTGCCAGCAGATCGGCCCGCCTAGGGGGTTTCAATGAGCAGTTCTTC
CASRSARLGGFNEQFF
>TRBJ2-4|-|TRBV29-1|few
TGCAGCGTGGTGAGGCCCCAAATGGACATTCAGTACTTC
CSVVRPQMDIQYF
>TRBJ2-4|-|TRBV20-1|many
TGCAGTGCTCTGGATTCAAGGGCCAAAAACATTCAGTACTTC
CSALDSRAKNIQYF
>TRBJ1-2|-|TRBV6-1|-
TGTGCCACTAGGGTCGACCCCTCTTATGGCTACACCTTC
CATRVDPSYGYTF
>TRBJ2-3|-|TRBV7-9|few
TGTGCCAGCAGCTTCGTCAGGGCAGATACGCAGTATTTT
CASSFVRADTQYF
>TRBJ2-2|-|TRBV6-1|-
TGTGCCAGCAGTGACCAGGGGAGAACCGGGGAGCTGTTTTTT
CASSDQGRTGELFF
>TRBJ2-4|-|TRBV19|-
TGTGCCAGTTGTCCCCCAGGCAGTGGGAACATTCAGTACTTC
CASCPPGSGNIQYF